Described below is a single T cell receptor beta chain sequence and its context. Its antigen is unidentified. Measured with immunoSEQ multiplex PCR; TCRdb has only the in-frame clones, and not every one. This table holds under 35,000 clones, about 89% found once. Germline CDR1 MNHNS, CDR2 SASEGT. The trim removed 6 bases at V and 4 bases at J, leaving 4 bases unmatched. The CDR3 has 14 amino acids. This sample is part of a study of STAT5B mutations in CD4+ large granular lymphocyte leukemia. The wider study: Among healthy donors, a particular HLA allele went with more CDR3 'QG' motifs.

Points from the study as a whole: Main leukemic clonotypes were patient-specific, but more than 20% appeared at low frequency elsewhere.

The receptor was derived from a human donor in good health. The rearrangement links TRBV6-1 to TRBJ1-1; 11 nucleotides align to TRBD1. Sequenced input: CD4+ T cells from blood buffy coats. CDR3 coding DNA: TGTGCCAGCAGCCGGGACAGGGGGAGCACTGAAGCTTTCTTT. Translation: CASSRDRGSTEAFF.